The clone carrying this T cell receptor (beta chain) was detected a few times. TCRdb fed the 5' RACE reads into MiXCR, producing one record per CDR3 protein. The data show around 82,000 distinct CDR3 sequences, with around 13% seen just once and roughly 40% held by the top ten. This entry belongs to a study of T-cell memory formation after mild COVID-19. The CDR3 spans 16 residues. CDR1 is SGHAT, CDR2 FQNNGV, per germline. V dropped 3 bases and J dropped 1; count of bases not matched to a gene: 6. This TCR derives from a man aged 18 to 29 who had mild COVID-19 (a few samples of this study predate the infection). Cell type and time point are not known. The J gene is TRBJ2-4, the V gene TRBV11-2, with 7 bases identical to TRBD2. The material sequenced was PBMCs or a T cell subset sorted from them (not recorded which). The CDR3 region is CASSFNPGGAKNIQYF. In DNA form, the CDR3 reads TGTGCCAGCAGCTTTAACCCCGGGGGGGCCAAAAACATTCAGTACTTC.